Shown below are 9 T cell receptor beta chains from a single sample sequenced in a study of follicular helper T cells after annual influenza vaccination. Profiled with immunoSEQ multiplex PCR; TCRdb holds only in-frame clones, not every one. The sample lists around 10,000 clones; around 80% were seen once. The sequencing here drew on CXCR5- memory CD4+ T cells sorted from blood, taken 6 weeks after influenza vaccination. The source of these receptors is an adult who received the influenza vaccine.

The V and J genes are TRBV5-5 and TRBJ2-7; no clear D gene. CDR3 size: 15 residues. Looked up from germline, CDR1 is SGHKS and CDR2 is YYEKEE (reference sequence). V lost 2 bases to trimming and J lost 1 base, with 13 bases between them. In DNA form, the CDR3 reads TGTGCCAGCAGCTTCGATGGACGGAGTTCCTACGAGCAGTACTTC. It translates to CASSFDGRSSYEQYF.

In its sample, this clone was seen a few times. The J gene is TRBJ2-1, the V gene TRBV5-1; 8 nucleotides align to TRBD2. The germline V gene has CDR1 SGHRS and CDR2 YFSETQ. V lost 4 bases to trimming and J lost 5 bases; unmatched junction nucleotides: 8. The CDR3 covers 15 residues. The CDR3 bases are TGCGCCAGCAGCCCAACAGCGGGGGCCAACAATGAGCAGTTCTTC. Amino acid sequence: CASSPTAGANNEQFF. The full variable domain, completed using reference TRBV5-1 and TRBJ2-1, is KAGVTQTPRYLIKTRGQQVTLSCSPISGHRSVSWYQQTPGQGLQFLFEYFSETQRNKGNFPGRFSGRQFSNSRSEMNVSTLELGDSALYLCASSPTAGANNEQFFGPGTRLTVL.

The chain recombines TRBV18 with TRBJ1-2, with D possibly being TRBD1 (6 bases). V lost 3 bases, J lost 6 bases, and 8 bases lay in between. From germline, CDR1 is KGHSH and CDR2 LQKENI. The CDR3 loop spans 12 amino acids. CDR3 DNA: TGTGCCAGCTCACCTTCAGGGGATGGCTACACCTTC. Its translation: CASSPSGDGYTF.

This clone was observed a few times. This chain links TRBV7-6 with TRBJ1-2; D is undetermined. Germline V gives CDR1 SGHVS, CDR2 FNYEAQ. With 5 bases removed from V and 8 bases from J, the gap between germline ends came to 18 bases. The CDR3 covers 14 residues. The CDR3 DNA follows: TGTGCCAGCAGCCTCGACGCGGGAGTCGGCGGCTACACCTTC. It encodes CASSLDAGVGGYTF.

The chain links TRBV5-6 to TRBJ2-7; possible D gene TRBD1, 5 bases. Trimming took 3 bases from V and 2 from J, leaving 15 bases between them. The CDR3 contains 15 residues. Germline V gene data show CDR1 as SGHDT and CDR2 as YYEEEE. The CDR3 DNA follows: TGTGCCAGCAGCTGGGAAATACAGGCCCCCTACGAGCAGTACTTC. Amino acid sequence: CASSWEIQAPYEQYF.

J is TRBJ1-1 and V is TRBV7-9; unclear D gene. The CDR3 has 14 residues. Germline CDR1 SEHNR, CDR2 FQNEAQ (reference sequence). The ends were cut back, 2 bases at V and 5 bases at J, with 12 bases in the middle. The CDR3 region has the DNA TGTGCCAGCAGCTTAACTGGGGATGTGACTGAAGCTTTCTTT. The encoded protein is CASSLTGDVTEAFF.

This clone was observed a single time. The CDR3, as DNA: TGTGCCAGCACCAGTGACAGGATCTATGGCTACACCTTC. Encoded protein: CASTSDRIYGYTF. The gene calls are TRBV6-1 and TRBJ1-2, with a tentative D call TRBD1 (6 bases). The CDR3 is 13 amino acids. CDR1 MNHNS and CDR2 SASEGT come from the germline V gene. Deletions cut 7 bases from V and 4 bases from J, with 13 bases between.

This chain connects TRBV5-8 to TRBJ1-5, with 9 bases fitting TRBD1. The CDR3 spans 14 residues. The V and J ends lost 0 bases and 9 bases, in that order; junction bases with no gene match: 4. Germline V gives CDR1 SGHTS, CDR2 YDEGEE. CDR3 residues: CASSLDRGLGPQHF. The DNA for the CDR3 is TGTGCCAGCAGCTTGGACAGGGGGCTGGGGCCCCAGCATTTT. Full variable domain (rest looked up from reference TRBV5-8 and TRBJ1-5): EAGVTQSPTHLIKTRGQQATLRCSPISGHTSVYWYQQALGLGLQFLLWYDEGEERNRGNFPPRFSGRQFPNYSSELNVNALELEDSALYLCASSLDRGLGPQHFGDGTRLSIL.

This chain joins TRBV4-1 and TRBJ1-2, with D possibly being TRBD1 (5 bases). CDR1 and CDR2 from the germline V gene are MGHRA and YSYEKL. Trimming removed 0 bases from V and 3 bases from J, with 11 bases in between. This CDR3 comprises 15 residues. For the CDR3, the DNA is TGCGCCAGCAGCCAAGAACGAGGGGTTGACTATGGCTACACCTTC. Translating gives CASSQERGVDYGYTF.